These T cell receptor beta chains were read from a single sample in a study of T-cell memory formation after mild COVID-19. TCRdb itself ran the 5' RACE reads through MiXCR, one entry per CDR3 protein. This sample has hundreds of thousands of distinct CDR3 sequences, with around 21% found just once. The material sequenced was PBMCs or a T cell subset sorted from them (not recorded which). Receptors were obtained from an adult woman who had mild COVID-19 (a few samples of this study predate the infection). Cell type and time point are not known. Both conserved end residues are part of each CDR3. The order of the fields is D gene, J gene, V gene, clone size, CDR3 DNA, CDR3 protein. D genes are given only for firm matches. Size is omitted from some rows. Given values are once, few, many or a class for expanded clones.

. | TRBJ1-5 | TRBV2 | . | TGTGCCAGCAGGAAAGACACCTATAGCAATCAGCCCCAGCATTTT | CASRKDTYSNQPQHF
TRBD2 | TRBJ2-1 | TRBV20-1 | few | TGCAGTGCTAAGGGGCGGTTGGCGGGAGGGGATGAGCAGTTCTTC | CSAKGRLAGGDEQFF
. | TRBJ2-1 | TRBV3-1 | few | TGTGCCAGCAGCCAAGATCAGGGCAACCCCTGGGGCAATGAGCAGTTCTTC | CASSQDQGNPWGNEQFF
. | TRBJ2-1 | TRBV7-9 | few | TGTGCCAGCAGCTTAAAGGACGGGGGTTCCTACAATGAGCAGTTCTTC | CASSLKDGGSYNEQFF
. | TRBJ2-1 | TRBV20-1 | few | TGCAGTGCCCCCGAACGGGATGAGCAGTTCTTC | CSAPERDEQFF
. | TRBJ2-7 | TRBV18 | few | TGTGCCAGCTCACCCCCTCTGTCATTGGGGGTGCCCTACGAGCAGTACTTC | CASSPPLSLGVPYEQYF
. | TRBJ2-1 | TRBV12-3/TRBV12-4 | . | TGTGCCAGCAGTTTAAGCGGGCGCCTCCCAAATGAGCAGTTCTTC | CASSLSGRLPNEQFF
. | TRBJ2-3 | TRBV9 | . | TGTGCCAGCAGCGCCACGGACAGCGGAGATACGCAGTATTTT | CASSATDSGDTQYF
. | TRBJ2-2 | TRBV30 | . | TGTGCCTGGAGTCTCCCCGAGGAAGGGACCGGGGAGCTGTTTTTT | CAWSLPEEGTGELFF
TRBD1 | TRBJ2-5 | TRBV7-9 | . | TGTGCCAGCAGCCCAGACAGGGGATCAGAAGAGACCCAGTACTTC | CASSPDRGSEETQYF
. | TRBJ1-1 | TRBV28 | . | TGTGCCAGCAGCCGTATGGGGGGGGGCCTACTAAACACTGAAGCTTTCTTT | CASSRMGGGLLNTEAFF
. | TRBJ2-1 | TRBV2 | few | TGTGCCAGCAGTGTCCGGGGCGCTGGAAATGAGCAGTTCTTC | CASSVRGAGNEQFF
. | TRBJ2-3 | TRBV4-1 | few | TGCGCCAGCAGCCAAGAGGCCACAGATACGCAGTATTTT | CASSQEATDTQYF
. | TRBJ2-3 | TRBV20-1 | few | TGCAGTGCTACGAGCACCCTCTCATTCCCGTTTCGAGGAACGCAGTATTTT | CSATSTLSFPFRGTQYF
. | TRBJ2-3 | TRBV6-6 | few | TGTGCCAGCAGTTACTCGGCGGGACCCCTCTTGGTCGAAAATACGCAGTATTTT | CASSYSAGPLLVENTQYF
. | TRBJ2-7 | TRBV2 | . | TGTGCCAGCATGATGTACGAGCAGTACTTC | CASMMYEQYF
. | TRBJ1-2 | TRBV4-3 | few | TGCGCCAGCAGCCCCTCATTGGTCGAGTATGGCTACACCTTC | CASSPSLVEYGYTF
TRBD1 | TRBJ2-7 | TRBV4-2 | . | TGTGCCAGCAGCCAAGAAGGGACAGGATGGTACGAGCAGTACTTC | CASSQEGTGWYEQYF
TRBD1 | TRBJ2-6 | TRBV9 | . | TGTGCCAGCAGCGTAGGAGGGGGCTGGAGCTCTGGGGCCAACGTCCTGACTTTC | CASSVGGGWSSGANVLTF
. | TRBJ1-3 | TRBV9 | many | TGTGCCAGCAGCCTCCGGGGACAACCAGGGGGAAACACCATATATTTT | CASSLRGQPGGNTIYF
. | TRBJ2-1 | TRBV6-1 | many | TGTGCCAGCAGTGAAAGTAAAGGAGGGGGCAATGAGCAGTTCTTC | CASSESKGGGNEQFF
. | TRBJ1-1 | TRBV19 | . | TGTGCCAGTACGGCGGGACAAGGGATCACTGAAGCTTTCTTT | CASTAGQGITEAFF
. | TRBJ2-2 | TRBV4-3 | many | TGCGCCAGCAGCCAAAGGGTCCGGCGGGTCCCTGCCGGGGAGCTGTTTTTT | CASSQRVRRVPAGELFF
. | TRBJ2-4 | TRBV19 | few | TGTGCCAGTAGTCAAGGAGCCACAAACATTCAGTACTTC | CASSQGATNIQYF
TRBD1 | TRBJ2-7 | TRBV20-1 | . | TGCAGTGCTTCCTCAGGGGGTGAGCAGTACTTC | CSASSGGEQYF
. | TRBJ2-1 | TRBV12-3/TRBV12-4 | few | TGTGCCAGCCTGGGGCGGGTGGCCGCCGCGTACAATGAGCAGTTCTTC | CASLGRVAAAYNEQFF
. | TRBJ1-1 | TRBV12-3/TRBV12-4 | . | TGTGCCAGCAGTCCCAACGTCGACAGTGGATCCACTGAAGCTTTCTTT | CASSPNVDSGSTEAFF
. | TRBJ1-1 | TRBV5-1 | many | TGCGCCAGCAGCTTGAACAGGAACACTGAAGCTTTCTTT | CASSLNRNTEAFF